The T cell receptor (beta chain) described here comes from a study of metastatic and nonmetastatic thyroid tumors. Study in general: Across peripheral blood and tumor or nodule tissue samples taken from malignant and benign thyroid patients, the repertoires were compared with one another.

This clone was recorded many times. Thyroid surgery was performed in patients who had received no treatment beforehand. TCRdb re-analyzed the PCR reads using MiXCR. The repertoire includes tens of thousands of clones, approximately 15% of them detected once, and less than 11% sits in the top ten. The source is a female donor with papillary thyroid cancer or a benign thyroid nodule (not recorded which). Some clones in this sample may be carry-over from other donors' samples. Material: tumor tissue.

For the CDR3, the DNA is TGCGCCAGCAGCCACCCCGCTGGGGACAGGGTAAGCAATCAGCCCCAGCATTTT. Translation: CASSHPAGDRVSNQPQHF. The chain joins TRBV4-1 to TRBJ1-5, with 9 bases identical to TRBD1. With V trimmed by 3 bases and J by 1 base, 10 bases remained unmatched. The CDR3 totals 18 residues. Germline CDR1 MGHRA, CDR2 YSYEKL.